The clone carrying this TCR beta chain has just one count. Its specificity is not known. The germline V gene has CDR1 SGHVS and CDR2 FQNEAQ. The CDR3 sequence is 15 residues long. The V end lost 6 bases, the J end lost 4 bases, and 18 bases lay between the germline ends. This sample was included in a study of cytomegalovirus exposure and HLA in healthy donors. About the study: Caucasian-associated ancestry cluster membership applied to about 77% of 300 to 450 genotyped donors.

General study results and limits: Relative to equally common others, HLA-associated TCR beta chains showed greater clonal expansion in a later analysis. Three CMV-associated chains proved CMV antigen-specific in vitro. Common viral pathogens seemed, in a later analysis, to connect with several of the most significant clusters.

60 Vbeta and 13 Jbeta primers were used in PCR. Generated by immunoSEQ multiplex PCR, the TCRdb table keeps only in-frame clones and is missing some. Of approximately 240,000 clones listed, 77% are singletons. Material for sequencing was PBMCs. This sequence originates from a woman in her sixties in good health and CMV-seropositive. The rearrangement uses TRBV7-8 and TRBJ1-2, with D unclear. The CDR3 DNA reads as TGTGCCAGCAGTCAATTTGGCGCGGAGGGCTATGGCTACACCTTC. Translated, it gives CASSQFGAEGYGYTF.